These 18 T cell receptor beta chains came from one sample sequenced in a study of cytomegalovirus exposure and HLA in healthy donors. A multiplex PCR was run with 60 Vbeta primers and 13 Jbeta primers. Sequencing was performed with immunoSEQ multiplex PCR; in TCRdb, only in-frame clones are kept and a portion is missing. Here the sample spans 150,000 or so clones, 84% being singletons. Sample: PBMCs. The origin of the receptors is a man aged 45-65 years in good health and CMV-seropositive.

The table lists this clone with a count of one. The rearrangement links TRBV19 to TRBJ1-1; weak D call: TRBD1 (5 bases). V lost 9 bases to trimming and J lost 0 bases, with 11 bases between them. The CDR3 contains 13 residues. In germline, CDR1 is LNHDA, CDR2 SQIVND (reference sequence). In DNA, the CDR3 is TGTGCCAGCACGGGGGTGATGAACACTGAAGCTTTCTTT. Translated, it gives CASTGVMNTEAFF.

Worth noting for this clone: The identical CDR3 is also encoded by other nucleotide sequences in the sample. The chain couples TRBV5-6 to TRBJ1-2; TRBD1 matches at 8 bases. The CDR3 contains 16 residues. Trimming removed 1 base from V and 5 bases from J; junction bases left unmatched: 10. CDR1 is SGHDT, CDR2 YYEEEE, per germline. The CDR3 coding sequence is TGTGCCAGCAGCTTGTGGGGGGACAGGAAGAGATATGGCTACACCTTC. Amino acids: CASSLWGDRKRYGYTF.

The rearrangement uses TRBV7-2 and TRBJ1-2, with D tentatively TRBD1 (6 bases). The CDR3 length is 13 residues. Germline assignment: CDR1 SGHTA and CDR2 FQGNSA. V was trimmed by 4 bases and J by 4 bases, leaving 10 bases between them. The CDR3 sequence is CASSSTGLYGYTF. The CDR3 coding sequence is TGTGCCAGCAGCTCCACAGGGCTCTATGGCTACACCTTC.

V and J are TRBV19 and TRBJ2-7; possibly TRBD1 for D (5 bases). Per the germline V gene, CDR1 is LNHDA and CDR2 is SQIVND (reference sequence). V dropped 3 bases and J dropped 6 bases, with 18 bases sitting between them. There are 15 residues in the CDR3. Here the CDR3 reads CASSILGAGPSEQYF. The CDR3 nucleotides are TGTGCCAGTAGTATCCTAGGGGCAGGCCCCTCCGAGCAGTACTTC.

The chain carries TRBV6-6 and TRBJ1-2, with 10 bases aligning to TRBD1. Losses at the gene ends were 5 bases for V and 5 bases for J; bases not matched to a gene: 8. Germline V gene sequence: CDR1 MNHNY, CDR2 SVGAGI (reference sequence). This CDR3 is built from 15 residues. The CDR3 spells CASSPRQGADYGYTF. The CDR3 DNA reads as TGTGCCAGCAGTCCGAGACAGGGGGCTGATTATGGCTACACCTTC.

The chain carries TRBV7-2 and TRBJ2-2; D possibly corresponds to TRBD2 (6 bases). Germline CDR1 SGHTA, CDR2 FQGNSA. Trimming took off 4 bases at V and 5 bases at J, with 20 bases between the two ends. The CDR3 is 17 residues long. For the CDR3, the DNA is TGTGCCAGCAGCTCCACGTTCGCTGCTGGGAGGACCGGGGAGCTGTTTTTT. Translating gives CASSSTFAAGRTGELFF.

This chain links TRBV7-9 with TRBJ2-3, with a tentative D call TRBD1 (6 bases). With 6 bases removed from V and 2 bases from J, the gap between germline ends came to 18 bases. The CDR3 is made up of 16 amino acids. Germline CDR1 and CDR2: SEHNR and FQNEAQ (reference sequence). The CDR3 DNA reads as TGTGCCAGCAGTACGACAGGCCCCCGCCCCACAGATACGCAGTATTTT. It encodes CASSTTGPRPTDTQYF. The variable domain in full, with the rest retrieved from reference TRBV7-9 and TRBJ2-3, is DTGVSQNPRHKITKRGQNVTFRCDPISEHNRLYWYRQTLGQGPEFLTYFQNEAQLEKSRLLSDRFSAERPKGSFSTLEIQRTEQGDSAMYLCASSTTGPRPTDTQYFGPGTRLTVL.

The chain has TRBV28 and TRBJ2-5, with 11 nucleotides matching TRBD2. CDR3 length equals 16 residues. V lost 5 bases, J lost 3 bases, and 8 bases stayed unmatched. Per the germline V gene, CDR1 is MDHEN and CDR2 is SYDVKM. The CDR3 DNA follows: TGTGCCAGCAGTCTCGAGCCGGGACTAGCGGAAGAGACCCAGTACTTC. It is translated as CASSLEPGLAEETQYF.

This chain uses TRBV9 with TRBJ1-2; possibly TRBD1 for D (5 bases). Trimming removed 3 bases at V and 6 bases at J, with 12 bases between. Germline CDR1 is SGDLS and CDR2 is YYNGEE. The CDR3 runs to 13 residues. In DNA, the CDR3 is TGTGCCAGCAGCGGACAGCGCAAGGATGGCTACACCTTC. Protein product: CASSGQRKDGYTF.

This clone occurred once. The chain links TRBV7-9 to TRBJ1-6; D not certain. Between the trimmed V and J ends, which lost 5 bases and 7 bases, there was a span of 15 bases. CDR1 SEHNR and CDR2 FQNEAQ come from the germline V gene (reference sequence). This CDR3 is built from 15 residues. The CDR3 region has the DNA TGTGCCAGCAGCCAAAGAGACGGGAGAAATTCACCCCTCCACTTT. Translating gives CASSQRDGRNSPLHF.

The chain couples TRBV15 to TRBJ2-3, with TRBD1 matching over 10 bases. V trimming: 1 base; J trimming: 5 bases; junction bases outside the gene matches: 3. Germline V CDR1 and CDR2: LNHNV, YYDKDF (reference sequence). The length of the CDR3 is 15 residues. The CDR3 DNA reads TGTGCCACCAGCAGAGGGGACAGGGGAGGAGATACGCAGTATTTT. This encodes CATSRGDRGGDTQYF.

The genes are TRBV15 and TRBJ2-1; TRBD2 matches 8 bases. This CDR3 has 14 residues. Germline CDR1 reads LNHNV; CDR2 reads YYDKDF (reference sequence). After removal of 0 bases from V and 9 bases from J, the junction contained 4 bases not matched to a gene. CDR3 sequence: CATSRDPSGSEQFF. The CDR3 coding sequence is TGTGCCACCAGCAGAGATCCTAGCGGGTCTGAGCAGTTCTTC.

The chain joins TRBV9 to TRBJ2-5, with D perhaps TRBD2 (6 bases). Trimming stripped 4 bases from V and 5 bases from J, with 15 bases between. The CDR3 runs to 14 residues. The V gene's germline CDR1 is SGDLS and CDR2 YYNGEE. CDR3 coding DNA: TGTGCCAGCAGCCTCGGGGGTTTTGGGGAGACCCAGTACTTC. It yields the protein CASSLGGFGETQYF.

The genes are TRBV19 and TRBJ1-2; D is ambiguous. CDR3 length equals 11 residues. The V and J ends lost 7 bases and 0 bases respectively, with 3 bases between them. CDR1 is LNHDA and CDR2 is SQIVND in the germline V gene (reference sequence). The CDR3 nucleotides read TGTGCCAGTACAGCTAACTATGGCTACACCTTC. Its protein product is CASTANYGYTF.

The V and J genes are TRBV19 and TRBJ2-2, with a weak D call TRBD2 (6 bases). Germline V CDR1 and CDR2: LNHDA, SQIVND (reference sequence). V was pared by 7 bases and J by 6 bases, with 18 bases between. The CDR3 loop spans 15 amino acids. DNA for the CDR3: TGTGCCAGTACCACTCTTCGGGGGAAGGCCGGGGAGCTGTTTTTT. This sequence encodes CASTTLRGKAGELFF.

CDR3 nucleotides: TGTGCCAGCAGCGTAGTAGGGGGAGAAAGCTACGAGCAGTACTTC. This translates into CASSVVGGESYEQYF. V gene TRBV6-1 combines with J gene TRBJ2-7; D perhaps matches TRBD1 (6 bases). Germline V gene sequence: CDR1 MNHNS, CDR2 SASEGT. The V end was cut by 6 bases, the J end by 3 bases, with 18 bases between. The CDR3 has 15 residues.

J is TRBJ2-5 and V is TRBV5-1; no clear D gene. The germline V gene encodes CDR1 SGHRS and CDR2 YFSETQ. CDR3 length equals 16 residues. V was clipped by 5 bases and J by 0 bases, with 17 bases between them. CDR3 coding DNA: TGCGCCAGCAGTCCATCCCTGACTGCGTACCAAGAGACCCAGTACTTC. Its protein is CASSPSLTAYQETQYF.

This clone showed up just once. The chain employs TRBV11-2 and TRBJ2-2; 9 nucleotides match TRBD2. The V segment lost 2 bases and the J segment 4 bases; nucleotides outside the gene matches: 2. The CDR3 has 15 residues. The germline CDR1 and CDR2 sequences are SGHAT and FQNNGV. In DNA form, the CDR3 reads TGTGCCAGCAGCTTACGTAGCGGGGGCACCGGGGAGCTGTTTTTT. The encoded protein is CASSLRSGGTGELFF.